Listed below are T cell receptor beta chains from one sample, sequenced in a study of blood T cell repertoires in COVID-19. Sequencing used immunoSEQ multiplex PCR; TCRdb keeps in-frame clones, though not all of them. The table lists tens of thousands of clones, approximately 89% of them singletons. The specimen sequenced was peripheral blood. Receptors were obtained from a man in his sixties with active or convalescent COVID-19. CDR3s include the opening cysteine and the closing phenylalanine or tryptophan. A D gene is named only where the DNA matches it firmly. Rows may omit the clone size; those that give it use once, few, many or a size class.

>NA|TRBV27|17|TRBD1|TRBJ1-1
CASSQRTGLIMNTEAFF
>few|TRBV10-3|16|NA|TRBJ1-1
CAIMDPQGSMNTEAFF
>NA|TRBV29-1|12|NA|TRBJ1-2
CSAGREGGGYTF
>NA|TRBV29-1|14|TRBD2|TRBJ2-7
CSVVRSAGGYEQYF
>NA|TRBV7-9|12|NA|TRBJ2-7
CASSLEHYEQYF
>NA|TRBV2|12|NA|TRBJ1-2
CASSGLNYGYTF
>NA|TRBV2|14|NA|TRBJ2-2
CASRMSSGTGELFF
>NA|TRBV4-2|13|NA|TRBJ1-1
CASSQAASKEAFF
>NA|TRBV3-1/TRBV3-2|14|NA|TRBJ2-1
CASSQDRQGSLQFF
>NA|TRBV29-1|14|TRBD2|TRBJ2-3
CSVAPAGNSDTQYF
>NA|TRBV28|14|TRBD1|TRBJ2-7
CASSRTGTVGEQYF
>NA|TRBV18|13|TRBD1|TRBJ1-3
CASSPGQGDTIYF
>NA|TRBV4-1|15|TRBD2|TRBJ2-2
CASSQGRGVTGELFF
>NA|TRBV3-1/TRBV3-2|14|NA|TRBJ2-3
CASSQAAGTDTQYF
>NA|TRBV7-9|17|TRBD1|TRBJ1-1
CASSLAGRGRGNTEAFF
>NA|TRBV12-3/TRBV12-4|12|NA|TRBJ2-3
CASTLSTDTQYF
>NA|TRBV20-1|15|TRBD2|TRBJ2-3
CSASLTSGSTDTQYF
>few|TRBV13|16|TRBD1|TRBJ1-1
CASRGQGNIGRTEAFF